This T cell receptor beta chain comes out of a study of control samples from healthy donors and cancer patients. The CDR3 is 16 amino acids. CDR1 SGHRS and CDR2 YFSETQ come from the germline V gene. V dropped 0 bases and J dropped 0 bases, with 11 bases sitting between them. Sequencing was performed with immunoSEQ multiplex PCR; in TCRdb, only in-frame clones are kept and a portion is missing. The repertoire includes about 18,000 clones, less than 90% of them detected once, and approximately 30% sits in the top ten. The chain carries TRBV5-1 and TRBJ2-3, with D uncertain. The source of this sequence is an older woman with lung cancer. The sequenced sample was PBMCs. The CDR3 bases are TGCGCCAGCAGCTTGGGGGCTAGTCCGAGCACAGATACGCAGTATTTT. Its translation: CASSLGASPSTDTQYF. Combining the CDR3 with reference TRBV5-1 and TRBJ2-3 gives the whole variable domain KAGVTQTPRYLIKTRGQQVTLSCSPISGHRSVSWYQQTPGQGLQFLFEYFSETQRNKGNFPGRFSGRQFSNSRSEMNVSTLELGDSALYLCASSLGASPSTDTQYFGPGTRLTVL.